The 13 T cell receptor beta chains below were found in one sample sequenced in a study of shared clonotypes between healthy human individuals (TCRdb year 2020). Library preparation was by the immunoSEQ multiplex PCR assay. TCRdb took over this immuneACCESS table, retaining in-frame rearrangements with V and J assigned. Such tables are incomplete; in checked studies, under half of the missing clones stem from an unresolved V gene, and the remainder is unexplained. The sample data list about 2.3 million clones, and less than 95% of these were observed just once. The top ten clonotypes cover around 0.35% of the sample. Material for sequencing was naive CD4+ T cells from PBMCs. The cell subset or site label here, explained by the study, means: CD45RA+ positively selected. The source is a man in his late teens or twenties in good health. Some clones in this sample may be carry-over from other donors' samples.

CDR3 residues: CASSESLAALAKNIQYF. CDR3 DNA sequence: TGTGCCAGCAGTGAATCCCTAGCGGCGCTAGCCAAAAACATTCAGTACTTC. The chain employs TRBV25-1 and TRBJ2-4; 7 bases line up with TRBD2. V was pared by 1 base and J by 0 bases, with 6 bases of the junction left unmatched. CDR3 length: 17 amino acids. Per the germline V gene, CDR1 is MGHDK and CDR2 is SYGVNS.

V usage is TRBV30 and J usage is TRBJ2-5; 10 nucleotides align to TRBD1. The J call may be incorrect, as the DNA end agrees better with TRBJ2-7. The CDR3 totals 13 residues. The germline CDR1 and CDR2 sequences are GTSNPN and SVGIG (reference sequence). As DNA, the CDR3 is TGTGCCTGGGGACCGGACAGGGGGTCCGAGCAGTACTTC. Translated: CAWGPDRGSEQYF.

This clone has a handful of counts. J is TRBJ1-5 and V is TRBV6-1, with 11 bases fitting TRBD1. The CDR3 has 16 residues. With V trimmed by 6 bases and J by 6 bases, 10 bases remained unmatched. Germline V gene sequence: CDR1 MNHNS, CDR2 SASEGT. Here the CDR3 reads CASRESGTGGGQPQHF. The CDR3 region has the DNA TGTGCCAGCAGAGAATCAGGGACAGGGGGAGGTCAGCCCCAGCATTTT.

This CDR3 is CASSESGHSRETQYF. The CDR3 nucleotides are TGTGCCAGCAGCGAATCCGGGCACTCGCGGGAGACCCAGTACTTC. This chain uses TRBV6-1 with TRBJ2-5; D remains unclear. From germline, CDR1 is MNHNS and CDR2 SASEGT. V lost 6 bases to trimming and J lost 5 bases, with 19 bases between them. CDR3 length: 15 residues.

The chain employs TRBV19 and TRBJ1-4, with D possibly being TRBD1 (5 bases). V lost 4 bases to trimming and J lost 8 bases, with 8 bases between them. Germline values: CDR1 LNHDA, CDR2 SQIVND (reference sequence). The CDR3 runs 12 residues. CDR3: CASSSDREKLFF. The CDR3, as DNA: TGTGCCAGTAGTAGTGACAGAGAAAAACTGTTTTTT.

The rearrangement joins TRBV4-1 to TRBJ1-3; 8 positions agree with TRBD1. The J segment lost 0 bases and the V segment lost 5 bases, leaving 15 bases of the junction unmatched. The CDR3 runs 19 residues. Per the germline V gene, CDR1 is MGHRA and CDR2 is YSYEKL. The CDR3 DNA reads as TGCGCCAGCAGCAAAGCTCGGGACAGGACCCCTTACTCTGGAAACACCATATATTTT. Translating gives CASSKARDRTPYSGNTIYF.

This chain uses TRBV5-1 with TRBJ2-2; 11 nucleotides line up with TRBD2. The CDR3 extends over 16 amino acids. The junction had 9 bases not matched to a gene; V was cut back by 4 bases and J by 7 bases. Germline-derived CDR1 and CDR2 are SGHRS and YFSETQ. CDR3 in amino acids: CASSAPLAGESGELFF. The CDR3 coding sequence is TGCGCCAGCAGCGCGCCACTAGCGGGAGAGAGCGGGGAGCTGTTTTTT. The variable domain in full, completed from reference TRBV5-1 and TRBJ2-2, reads KAGVTQTPRYLIKTRGQQVTLSCSPISGHRSVSWYQQTPGQGLQFLFEYFSETQRNKGNFPGRFSGRQFSNSRSEMNVSTLELGDSALYLCASSAPLAGESGELFFGEGSRLTVL.

This clone was detected once. The chain employs TRBV6-5 and TRBJ2-1, with D maybe TRBD2 (5 bases). Germline values: CDR1 MNHEY, CDR2 SVGAGI. There are 13 residues in the CDR3. V was cut by 1 base and J by 10 bases, with 11 bases left in between. CDR3 sequence: CASSYYLSGEQFF. DNA of the CDR3: TGTGCCAGCAGTTACTATTTGTCGGGGGAGCAGTTCTTC.

This chain links TRBV11-3 with TRBJ1-1; D uncertain. Germline V gene sequence: CDR1 SGHNT, CDR2 YENEEA. CDR3 length: 13 residues. V was clipped by 0 bases and J by 1 base, with 3 bases between them. CDR3 region: CASSLDWNTEAFF. DNA for the CDR3: TGTGCCAGCAGCTTAGATTGGAACACTGAAGCTTTCTTT.

In regard to this clone: The same CDR3 also results from other DNA sequences found in this sample. The chain is built from TRBV28 and TRBJ1-1, with a weak D call TRBD1 (5 bases). This CDR3 is built from 14 residues. Trimming took off 3 bases at V and 0 bases at J, with 8 bases between the two ends. Per the germline V gene, CDR1 is MDHEN and CDR2 is SYDVKM. CDR3 DNA sequence: TGTGCCAGCAGTTTGAGGGGTCTGAACACTGAAGCTTTCTTT. It translates to CASSLRGLNTEAFF.

The chain joins TRBV7-2 to TRBJ1-3, with D perhaps matching TRBD1 (6 bases). The CDR3 loop spans 16 amino acids. The germline gives CDR1 SGHTA, CDR2 FQGNSA. The V end was cut by 1 base, the J end by 4 bases, with 14 bases between. CDR3 sequence: CASSLEGPGVGNTIYF. The DNA of the CDR3 is TGTGCCAGCAGCTTAGAGGGTCCAGGGGTCGGAAACACCATATATTTT.

The chain is built from TRBV7-9 and TRBJ1-1; D not resolved. The V gene lost 1 base and the J gene lost 11 bases, with 14 bases spanning the gap. The CDR3 runs 13 residues. Germline CDR1 reads SEHNR; CDR2 reads FQNEAQ (reference sequence). For the CDR3, the DNA is TGTGCCAGCAGCTTAGTTGCTGATTCGGGGGCTTTCTTT. Its translation: CASSLVADSGAFF.

The rearrangement links TRBV7-8 to TRBJ2-7; TRBD1 aligns across 10 bases. Germline V gene data show CDR1 as SGHVS and CDR2 as FQNEAQ. The V segment lost 4 bases and the J segment 1 base; nucleotides outside the gene matches: 10. The CDR3 is 17 residues long. The CDR3 nucleotides read TGTGCCAGCAGCTCGACTTTTCGGACAGGGGGGTCCTACGAGCAGTACTTC. Its protein is CASSSTFRTGGSYEQYF.